The T cell receptor beta chain under discussion was sequenced for a study of blood T cell repertoires in COVID-19. Study summary: Acute and convalescent COVID-19 specimens originated in the United States, Italy and Spain.

Germline V gene data show CDR1 as MRHNA and CDR2 as SNTAGT. V was pared by 2 bases and J by 3 bases, with 3 bases of the junction left unmatched. The CDR3 runs 15 residues. Measured with immunoSEQ multiplex PCR; TCRdb has only the in-frame clones, and not every one. The sample lists some 250,000 clones; more than 75% were seen once. The sample was peripheral blood. The clonotype originates from a woman aged 40-49 years who had recovered from COVID-19. The V call is TRBV6-4, the J call TRBJ2-5; 10 bases match TRBD1. As DNA, the CDR3 is TGTGCCAGCAGTGACCCGACAGGGGGCGAAGAGACCCAGTACTTC. Encoded protein: CASSDPTGGEETQYF.